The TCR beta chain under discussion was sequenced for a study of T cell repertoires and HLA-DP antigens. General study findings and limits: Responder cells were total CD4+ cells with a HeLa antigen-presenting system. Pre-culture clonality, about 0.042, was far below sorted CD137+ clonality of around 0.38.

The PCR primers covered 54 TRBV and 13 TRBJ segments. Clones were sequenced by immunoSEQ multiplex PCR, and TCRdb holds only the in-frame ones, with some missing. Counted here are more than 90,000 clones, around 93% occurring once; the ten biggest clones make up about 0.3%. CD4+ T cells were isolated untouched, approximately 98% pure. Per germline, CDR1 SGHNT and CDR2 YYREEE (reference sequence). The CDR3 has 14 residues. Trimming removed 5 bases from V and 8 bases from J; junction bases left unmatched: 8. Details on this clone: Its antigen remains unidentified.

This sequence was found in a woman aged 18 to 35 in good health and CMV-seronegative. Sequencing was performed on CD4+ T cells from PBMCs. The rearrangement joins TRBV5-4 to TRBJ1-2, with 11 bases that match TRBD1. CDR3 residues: CASRRRDRGGGYTF. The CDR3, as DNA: TGTGCCAGCAGGCGCCGGGACAGGGGGGGAGGCTACACCTTC.